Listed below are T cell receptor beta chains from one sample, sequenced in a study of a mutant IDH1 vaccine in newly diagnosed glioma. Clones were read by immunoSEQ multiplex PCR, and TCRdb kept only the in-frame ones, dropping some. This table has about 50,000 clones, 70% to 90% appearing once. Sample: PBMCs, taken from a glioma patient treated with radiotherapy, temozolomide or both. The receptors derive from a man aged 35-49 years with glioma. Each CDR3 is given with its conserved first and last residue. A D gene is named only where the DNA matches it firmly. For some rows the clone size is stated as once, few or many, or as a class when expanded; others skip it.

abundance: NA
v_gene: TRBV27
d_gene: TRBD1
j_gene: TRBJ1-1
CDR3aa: CASRPNRGMGTEAFF
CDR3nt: TGTGCCAGCAGGCCGAACAGGGGTATGGGGACTGAAGCTTTCTTT

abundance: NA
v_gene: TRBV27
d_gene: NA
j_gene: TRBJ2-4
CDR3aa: CASSWTDKNIQYF
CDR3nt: TGTGCCAGCAGTTGGACAGACAAAAACATTCAGTACTTC

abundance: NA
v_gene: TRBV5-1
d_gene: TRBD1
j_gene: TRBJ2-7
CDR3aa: CASSWTGSSYEQYF
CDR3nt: TGCGCCAGCAGCTGGACAGGGAGCTCCTACGAGCAGTACTTC

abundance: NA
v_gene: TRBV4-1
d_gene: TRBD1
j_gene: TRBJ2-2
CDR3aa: CASSQGTGSGTGELFF
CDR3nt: TGCGCCAGCAGCCAAGGGACAGGGTCTGGCACCGGGGAGCTGTTTTTT

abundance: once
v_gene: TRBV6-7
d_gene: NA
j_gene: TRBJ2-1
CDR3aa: CASSYLCNEQFF
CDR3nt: TGTGCCAGCAGTTACTTATGTAATGAGCAGTTCTTC

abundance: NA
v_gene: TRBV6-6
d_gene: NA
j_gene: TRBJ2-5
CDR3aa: CASSPRTTREETQYF
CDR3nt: TGTGCCAGCAGCCCCCGGACTACCAGAGAGGAGACCCAGTACTTC

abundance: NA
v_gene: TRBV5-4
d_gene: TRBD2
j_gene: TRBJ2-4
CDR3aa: CAFYQGLAGGGIQYF
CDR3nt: TGTGCCTTCTACCAGGGACTAGCGGGTGGTGGCATTCAGTACTTC

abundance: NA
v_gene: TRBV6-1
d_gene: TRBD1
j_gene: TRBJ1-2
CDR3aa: CATSGGLDYGYTF
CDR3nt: TGTGCCACCTCAGGGGGTTTGGACTATGGCTACACCTTC

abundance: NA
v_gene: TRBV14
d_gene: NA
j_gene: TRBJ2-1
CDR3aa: CASSLRGSGRLREQFF
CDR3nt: TGTGCCAGCAGCCTCAGGGGGAGCGGGAGATTGCGTGAGCAGTTCTTC

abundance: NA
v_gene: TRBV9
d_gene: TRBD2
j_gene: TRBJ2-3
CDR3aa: CASSVGTSGRADTQYF
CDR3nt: TGTGCCAGCAGCGTGGGTACTAGCGGGAGGGCCGATACGCAGTATTTT

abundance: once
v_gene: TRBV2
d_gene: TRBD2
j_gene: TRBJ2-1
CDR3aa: CATRASGFYNEQFF
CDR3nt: TGTGCCACCCGGGCTAGCGGGTTTTACAATGAGCAGTTCTTC

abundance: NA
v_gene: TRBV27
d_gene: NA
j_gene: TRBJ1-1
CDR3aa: CASSLMRGGGTEAFF
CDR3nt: TGTGCCAGCAGTTTAATGCGGGGGGGCGGCACTGAAGCTTTCTTT

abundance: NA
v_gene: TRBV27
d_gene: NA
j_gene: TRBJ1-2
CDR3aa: CASSPTGLSPYGYTF
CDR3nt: TGTGCCAGCAGCCCTACGGGACTTTCCCCCTATGGCTACACCTTC

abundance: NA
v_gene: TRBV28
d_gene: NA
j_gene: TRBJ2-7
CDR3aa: CASSLVGEAYEQYF
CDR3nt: TGTGCCAGCAGTTTAGTAGGGGAGGCCTACGAGCAGTACTTC

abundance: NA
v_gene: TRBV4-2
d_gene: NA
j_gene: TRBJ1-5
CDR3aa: CASSQSGGLYSNQPQHF
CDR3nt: TGTGCCAGCAGCCAGTCGGGGGGATTATATAGCAATCAGCCCCAGCATTTT

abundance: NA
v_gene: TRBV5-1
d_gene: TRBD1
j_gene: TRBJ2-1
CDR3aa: CASNRPRLGGSEQFF
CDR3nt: TGCGCCAGCAATCGACCGAGATTAGGGGGCAGTGAGCAGTTCTTC

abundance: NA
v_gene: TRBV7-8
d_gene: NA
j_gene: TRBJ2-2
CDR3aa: CASSLVGRTNTGELFF
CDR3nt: TGTGCCAGCAGCTTAGTAGGCAGGACGAACACCGGGGAGCTGTTTTTT

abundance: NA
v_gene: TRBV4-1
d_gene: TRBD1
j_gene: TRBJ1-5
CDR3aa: CASSQDAGGGQPQHF
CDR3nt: TGCGCCAGCAGCCAAGATGCAGGGGGCGGGCAGCCCCAGCATTTT

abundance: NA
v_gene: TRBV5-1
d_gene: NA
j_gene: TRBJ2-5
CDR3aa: CASRQAQETQYF
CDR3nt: TGCGCCAGTAGACAGGCCCAAGAGACCCAGTACTTC

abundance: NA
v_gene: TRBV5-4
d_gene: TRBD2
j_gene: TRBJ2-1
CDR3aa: CASSFLAGGPNEQFF
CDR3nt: TGTGCCAGCAGTTTTTTAGCGGGAGGGCCAAATGAGCAGTTCTTC

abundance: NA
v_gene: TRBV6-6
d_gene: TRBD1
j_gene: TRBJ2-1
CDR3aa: CASSYPGTGVNEQFF
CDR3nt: TGTGCCAGCAGTTACCCCGGGACAGGGGTCAATGAGCAGTTCTTC

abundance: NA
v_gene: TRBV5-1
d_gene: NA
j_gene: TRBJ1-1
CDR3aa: CASSPLQGGDTEAFF
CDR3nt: TGCGCCAGCAGCCCCCTACAGGGCGGAGACACTGAAGCTTTCTTT